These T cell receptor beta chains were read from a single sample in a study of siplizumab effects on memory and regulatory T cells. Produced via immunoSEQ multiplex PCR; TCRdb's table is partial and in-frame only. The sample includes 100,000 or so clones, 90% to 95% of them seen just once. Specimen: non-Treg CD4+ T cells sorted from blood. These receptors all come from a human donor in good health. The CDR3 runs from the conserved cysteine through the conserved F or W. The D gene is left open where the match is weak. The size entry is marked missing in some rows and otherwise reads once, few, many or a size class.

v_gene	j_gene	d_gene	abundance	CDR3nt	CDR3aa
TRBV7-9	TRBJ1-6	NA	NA	TGTGCCAGCAGCCTGCGGCTCGCCTCACCCCTCCACTTT	CASSLRLASPLHF
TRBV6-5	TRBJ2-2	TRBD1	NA	TGTGCCGGGCGGGCAGGGGGCGCGACCGGGGAGCTGTTTTTT	CAGRAGGATGELFF
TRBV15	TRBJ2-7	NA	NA	TGTGCCACCAGCAGAGATTCCGGTACTGGGGAGCAGTACTTC	CATSRDSGTGEQYF
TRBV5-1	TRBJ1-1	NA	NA	TGCGCCAGCAGTCAAGGGACGGTGAACACTGAAGCTTTCTTT	CASSQGTVNTEAFF
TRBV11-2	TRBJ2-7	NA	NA	TGTGCCAGCAGCTTAGGACCCCGTGGGTTAGTCTACGAGCAGTACTTC	CASSLGPRGLVYEQYF
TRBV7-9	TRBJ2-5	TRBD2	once	TGTGCCAGCAGTTCCCCGGGACTAGCGGGGCTGAAGACCCAGTACTTC	CASSSPGLAGLKTQYF
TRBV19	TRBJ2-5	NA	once	TGTGCCAGTAGACGCTACCGGGACTCTGGAGAGACCCAGTACTTC	CASRRYRDSGETQYF
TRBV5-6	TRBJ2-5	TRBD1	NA	TGTGCCAGCAGCTTGGTGGGACAGGGGCAAGAGACCCAGTACTTC	CASSLVGQGQETQYF
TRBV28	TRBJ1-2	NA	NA	TGTGCCAGCAGCTCTGGGGCTAACTATGGCTACACCTTC	CASSSGANYGYTF
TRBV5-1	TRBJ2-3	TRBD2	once	TGCGCCAGCGATCCGCTAGCGGGGGGGCCAGATACGCAGTATTTT	CASDPLAGGPDTQYF
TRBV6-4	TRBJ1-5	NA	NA	TGTGCCAGCAGTGACGGGCCCAATCAGCCCCAGCATTTT	CASSDGPNQPQHF
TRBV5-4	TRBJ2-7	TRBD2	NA	TGTGCCAGCAGCGGCGGGGGGGCCTACGAGCAGTACTTC	CASSGGGAYEQYF
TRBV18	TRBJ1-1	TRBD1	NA	TGTGCCAGCTCACGGGACAGGGCAACAGGGAACACTGAAGCTTTCTTT	CASSRDRATGNTEAFF
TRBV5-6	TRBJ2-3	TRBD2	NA	TGTGCCAGCAGCTTTGCCGCCGGGACTAGCGGCGAGCCGCAGTATTTT	CASSFAAGTSGEPQYF
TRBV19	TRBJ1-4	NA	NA	TGTGCCAGTAGCACGGTCCAGGGGTGGAATGAAAAACTGTTTTTT	CASSTVQGWNEKLFF
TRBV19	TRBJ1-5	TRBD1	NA	TGTGCCAGTAGTATAGCATTTGGACAGGGGAAGCTTAGCAATCAGCCCCAGCATTTT	CASSIAFGQGKLSNQPQHF
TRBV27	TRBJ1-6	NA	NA	TGTGCCAGCAGTTTATGGTGGGGGTCACCCCTCCACTTT	CASSLWWGSPLHF
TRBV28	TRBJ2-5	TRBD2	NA	TGTGCCAGCAGTTTCTCGGCTAGCGGGGGCTACCAAGAGACCCAGTACTTC	CASSFSASGGYQETQYF
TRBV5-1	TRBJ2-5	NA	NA	TGCGCCAGCAGCTTCGGAGGGCAAGAGACCCAGTACTTC	CASSFGGQETQYF
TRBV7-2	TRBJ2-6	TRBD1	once	TGTGCCAGCAGGCTCGACAGGGCTGGGGCCAACGTCCTGACTTTC	CASRLDRAGANVLTF
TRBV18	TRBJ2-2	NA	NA	TGTGCCAGCTCACCCGGGACAACAACGAACACCGGGGAGCTGTTTTTT	CASSPGTTTNTGELFF
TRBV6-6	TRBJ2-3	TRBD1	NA	TGTGCCAGCAGCCTCTCAGACAGGGATGACACAGGTACGCAGTATTTT	CASSLSDRDDTGTQYF
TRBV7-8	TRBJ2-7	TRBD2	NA	TGTGCCAGCAGCCCACCTGGGGGGGAACAATTCGAGCAGTACTTC	CASSPPGGEQFEQYF